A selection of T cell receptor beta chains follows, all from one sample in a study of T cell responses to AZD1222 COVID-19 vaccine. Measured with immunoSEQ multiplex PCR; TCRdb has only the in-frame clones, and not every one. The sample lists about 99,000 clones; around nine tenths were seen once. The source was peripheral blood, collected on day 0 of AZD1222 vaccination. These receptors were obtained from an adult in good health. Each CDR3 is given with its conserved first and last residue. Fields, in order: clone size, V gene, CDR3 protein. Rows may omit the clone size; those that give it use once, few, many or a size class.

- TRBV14 CASSRDPRPGKETQYF
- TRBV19 CASSIEGRDPYGYTF
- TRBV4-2 CASSQDSENSPLHF
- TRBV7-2 CASSQGALERNTIYF
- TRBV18 CASSPLMGVPQPQHF
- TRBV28 CASSGNNYGYTF
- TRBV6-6 CASRLGGPISYEQYF
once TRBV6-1 CASSEILTRNQPQHF
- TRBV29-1 CSVVSGTGIHEQYF
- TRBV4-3 CASSQGTSGGTDTQYF
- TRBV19 CASTPEVGKLFF
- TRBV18 CASSLGLADEQFF
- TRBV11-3 CASSLGGIYNEQFF
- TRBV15 CATSKGLQNNEQFF
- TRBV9 CASSVVANEKLFF
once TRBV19 CASSIDSTNYGYTF
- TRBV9 CASSVSSATSTDTQYF
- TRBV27 CASSLSQGSYEQYF
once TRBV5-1 CASSLVGPGTEAFF
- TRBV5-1 CASRTATGYGYTF
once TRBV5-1 CASSLGQGHSGDTQYF
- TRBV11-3 CASSLRSGANEQYF
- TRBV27 CASGYSGGVNEQFF
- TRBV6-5 CASSSQGAGEKLFF
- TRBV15 CATSRENTPNEQYF
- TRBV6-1 CASSEVGKGSHEQYF
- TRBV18 CASSHPGPRGEKLFF
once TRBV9 CASSVLAGANEQFF
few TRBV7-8 CASSLGPRTQYF